This TCR beta chain was captured by sequencing in a study of T-cell memory formation after mild COVID-19. Whole-study results and caveats: Clones shrinking from day 15 to 85 showed even CD4/CD8 mixes; later expanders tilted CD4+.

TCR alpha and TCR beta cDNA libraries carrying sample barcodes and UMIs were produced by 5'RACE using constant-segment primers. TCRdb passed the 5' RACE reads through MiXCR, listing each CDR3 protein once. The sample lists some 200,000 distinct CDR3 sequences; around 9.1% were seen once. This clonotype was counted many times. What it binds is unknown. CDR3 size: 15 residues. Material for sequencing was PBMCs or a T cell subset sorted from them (not recorded which). The chain joins TRBV21-1 to TRBJ2-7. TRBV21-1 is a known pseudogene. This receptor was taken from a man between 18 and 29 years old who had mild COVID-19 (a few samples of this study predate the infection). Cell type and time point are not known. CDR3 in DNA: TGTGCCAGCAGCACATCCTACCGGAGCTCCTACGAGCAGTACGTC. As protein: CASSTSYRSSYEQYV.